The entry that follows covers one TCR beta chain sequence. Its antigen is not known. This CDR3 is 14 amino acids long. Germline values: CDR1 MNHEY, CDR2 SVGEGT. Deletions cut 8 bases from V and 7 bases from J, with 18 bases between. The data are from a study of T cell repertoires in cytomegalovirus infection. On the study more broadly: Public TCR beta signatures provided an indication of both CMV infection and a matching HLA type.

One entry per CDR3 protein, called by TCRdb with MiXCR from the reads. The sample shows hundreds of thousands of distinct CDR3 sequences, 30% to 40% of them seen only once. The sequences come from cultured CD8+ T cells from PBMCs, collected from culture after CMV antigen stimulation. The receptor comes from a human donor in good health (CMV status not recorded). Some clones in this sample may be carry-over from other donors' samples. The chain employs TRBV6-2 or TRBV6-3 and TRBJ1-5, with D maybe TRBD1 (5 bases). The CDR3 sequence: CASCAWGLRQPQHF. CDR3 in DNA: TGTGCCAGCTGCGCCTGGGGGTTGAGACAGCCCCAGCATTTT.